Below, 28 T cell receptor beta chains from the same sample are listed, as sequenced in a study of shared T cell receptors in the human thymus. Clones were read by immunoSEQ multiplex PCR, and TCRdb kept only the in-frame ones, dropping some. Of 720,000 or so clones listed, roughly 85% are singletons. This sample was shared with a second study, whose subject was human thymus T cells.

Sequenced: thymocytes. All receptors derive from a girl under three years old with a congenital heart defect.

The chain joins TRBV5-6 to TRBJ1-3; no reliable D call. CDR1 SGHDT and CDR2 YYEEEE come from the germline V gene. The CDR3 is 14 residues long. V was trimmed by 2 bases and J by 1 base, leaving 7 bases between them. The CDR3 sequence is CASSFGRSGNTIYF. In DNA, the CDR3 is TGTGCCAGCAGCTTTGGCCGTTCTGGAAACACCATATATTTT.

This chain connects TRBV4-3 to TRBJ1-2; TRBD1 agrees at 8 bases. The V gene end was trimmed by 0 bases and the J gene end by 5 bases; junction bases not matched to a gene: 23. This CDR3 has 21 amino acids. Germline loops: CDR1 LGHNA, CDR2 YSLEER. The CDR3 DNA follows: TGCGCCAGCAGCCAAGACGATTCGGGTTACAGGGGGATGCTAGGGGGATATGGCTACACCTTC. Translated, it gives CASSQDDSGYRGMLGGYGYTF.

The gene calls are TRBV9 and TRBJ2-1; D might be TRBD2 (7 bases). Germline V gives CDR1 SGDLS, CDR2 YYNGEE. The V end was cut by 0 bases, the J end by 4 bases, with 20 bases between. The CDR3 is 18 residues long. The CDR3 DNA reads TGTGCCAGCAGCGTAGGTTTGGTTCGGGGGGCTCCATACAATGAGCAGTTCTTC. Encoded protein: CASSVGLVRGAPYNEQFF.

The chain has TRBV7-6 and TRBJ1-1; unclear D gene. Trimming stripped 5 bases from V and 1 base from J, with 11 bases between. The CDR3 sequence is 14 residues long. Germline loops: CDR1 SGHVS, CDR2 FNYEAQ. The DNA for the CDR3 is TGTGCCAGCAGCCCCCCCGCGGAGAACACTGAAGCTTTCTTT. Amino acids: CASSPPAENTEAFF.

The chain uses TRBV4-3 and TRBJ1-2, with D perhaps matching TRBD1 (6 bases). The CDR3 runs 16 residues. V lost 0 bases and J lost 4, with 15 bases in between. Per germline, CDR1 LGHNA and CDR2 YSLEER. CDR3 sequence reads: CASSQDSNRASYGYTF. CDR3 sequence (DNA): TGCGCCAGCAGCCAAGACTCCAACAGGGCCTCCTATGGCTACACCTTC.

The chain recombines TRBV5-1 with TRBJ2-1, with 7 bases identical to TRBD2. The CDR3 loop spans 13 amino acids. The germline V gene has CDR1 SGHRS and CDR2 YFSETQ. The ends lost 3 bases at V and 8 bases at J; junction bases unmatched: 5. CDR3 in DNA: TGCGCCAGCAGCTCACTAGCGATCGATGAGCAGTTCTTC. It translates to CASSSLAIDEQFF.

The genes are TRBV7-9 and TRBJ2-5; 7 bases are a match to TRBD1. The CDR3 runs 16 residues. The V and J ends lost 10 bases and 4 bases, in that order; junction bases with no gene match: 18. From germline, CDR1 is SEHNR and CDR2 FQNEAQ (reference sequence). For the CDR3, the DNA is TGTGCCACCGCCGGGGCCCGACAGGGTTTAGGAGAGACCCAGTACTTC. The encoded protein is CATAGARQGLGETQYF. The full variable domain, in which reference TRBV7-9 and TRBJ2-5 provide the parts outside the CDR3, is DTGVSQNPRHKITKRGQNVTFRCDPISEHNRLYWYRQTLGQGPEFLTYFQNEAQLEKSRLLSDRFSAERPKGSFSTLEIQRTEQGDSAMYLCATAGARQGLGETQYFGPGTRLLVL.

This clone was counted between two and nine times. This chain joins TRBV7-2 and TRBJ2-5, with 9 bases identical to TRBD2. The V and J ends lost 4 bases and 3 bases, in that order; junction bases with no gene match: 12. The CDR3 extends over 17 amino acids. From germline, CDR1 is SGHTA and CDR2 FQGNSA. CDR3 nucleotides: TGTGCCAGCAGCTCCCTAGCATATAGCGGGGGAGAAGAGACCCAGTACTTC. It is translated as CASSSLAYSGGEETQYF.

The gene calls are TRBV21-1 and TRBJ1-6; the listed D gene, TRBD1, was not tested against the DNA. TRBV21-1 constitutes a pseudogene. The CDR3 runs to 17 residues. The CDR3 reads CASSKEEGTGENSPLHF. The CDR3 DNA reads TGTGCCAGCAGCAAAGAGGAAGGGACAGGGGAAAATTCACCCCTCCACTTT.

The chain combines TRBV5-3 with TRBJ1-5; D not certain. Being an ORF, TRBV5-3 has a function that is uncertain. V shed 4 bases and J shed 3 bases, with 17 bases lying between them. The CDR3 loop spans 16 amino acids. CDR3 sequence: CARSIAVTYSNQPQHF. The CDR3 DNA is TGTGCCAGAAGCATCGCCGTGACATACTCCAATCAGCCCCAGCATTTT.

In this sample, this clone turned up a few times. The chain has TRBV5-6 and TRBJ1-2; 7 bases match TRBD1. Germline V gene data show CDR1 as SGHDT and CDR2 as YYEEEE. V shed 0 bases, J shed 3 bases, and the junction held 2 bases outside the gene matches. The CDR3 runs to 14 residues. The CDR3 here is CASSLVGQDYGYTF. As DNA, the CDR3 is TGTGCCAGCAGCTTGGTCGGACAGGACTATGGCTACACCTTC.

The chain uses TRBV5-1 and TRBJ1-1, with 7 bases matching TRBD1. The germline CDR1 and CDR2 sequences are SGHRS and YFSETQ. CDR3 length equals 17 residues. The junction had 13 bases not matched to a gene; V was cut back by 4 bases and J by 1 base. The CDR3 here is CASSQKPRTGENTEAFF. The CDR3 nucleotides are TGCGCCAGCAGCCAGAAACCACGAACAGGGGAGAACACTGAAGCTTTCTTT.

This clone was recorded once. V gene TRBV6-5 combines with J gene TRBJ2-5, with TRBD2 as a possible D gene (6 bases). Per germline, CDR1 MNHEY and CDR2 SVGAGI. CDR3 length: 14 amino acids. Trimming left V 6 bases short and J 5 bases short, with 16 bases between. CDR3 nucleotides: TGTGCCAGCAGCTCCAATACGGGGAGGGAGACCCAGTACTTC. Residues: CASSSNTGRETQYF.

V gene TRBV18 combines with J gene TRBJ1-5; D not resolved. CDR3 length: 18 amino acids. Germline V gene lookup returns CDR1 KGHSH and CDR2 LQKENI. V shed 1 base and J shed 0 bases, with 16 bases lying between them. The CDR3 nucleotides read TGTGCCAGCTCACCACATAGTCGACTGGGTCTTAGCAATCAGCCCCAGCATTTT. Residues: CASSPHSRLGLSNQPQHF. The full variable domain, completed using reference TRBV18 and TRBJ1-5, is NAGVMQNPRHLVRRRGQEARLRCSPMKGHSHVYWYRQLPEEGLKFMVYLQKENIIDESGMPKERFSAEFPKEGPSILRIQQVVRGDSAAYFCASSPHSRLGLSNQPQHFGDGTRLSIL.

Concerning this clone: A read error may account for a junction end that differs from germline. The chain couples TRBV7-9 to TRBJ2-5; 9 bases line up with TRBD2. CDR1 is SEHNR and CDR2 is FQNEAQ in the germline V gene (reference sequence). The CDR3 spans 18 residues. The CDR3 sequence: CASSLACVSGGRKETQYF. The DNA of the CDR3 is TGTGCCAGCAGCCTAGCCTGTGTTAGCGGGGGACGAAAAGAGACCCAGTACTTC. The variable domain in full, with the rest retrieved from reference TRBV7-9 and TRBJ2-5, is DTGVSQNPRHKITKRGQNVTFRCDPISEHNRLYWYRQTLGQGPEFLTYFQNEAQLEKSRLLSDRFSAERPKGSFSTLEIQRTEQGDSAMYLCASSLACVSGGRKETQYFGPGTRLLVL.

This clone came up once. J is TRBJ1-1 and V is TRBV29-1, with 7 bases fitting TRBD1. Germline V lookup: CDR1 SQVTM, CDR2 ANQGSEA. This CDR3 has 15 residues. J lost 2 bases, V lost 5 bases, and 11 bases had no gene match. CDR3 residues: CSVTLRGTANTEAFF. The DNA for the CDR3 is TGCAGCGTTACTCTACGGGGGACAGCTAACACTGAAGCTTTCTTT.

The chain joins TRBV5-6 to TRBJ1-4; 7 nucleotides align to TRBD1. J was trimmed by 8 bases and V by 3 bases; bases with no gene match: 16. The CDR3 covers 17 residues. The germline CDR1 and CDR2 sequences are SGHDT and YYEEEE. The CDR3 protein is CASSSTPNRDRLEKLFF. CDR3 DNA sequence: TGTGCCAGCAGCTCTACCCCTAACCGGGACAGATTGGAAAAACTGTTTTTT.

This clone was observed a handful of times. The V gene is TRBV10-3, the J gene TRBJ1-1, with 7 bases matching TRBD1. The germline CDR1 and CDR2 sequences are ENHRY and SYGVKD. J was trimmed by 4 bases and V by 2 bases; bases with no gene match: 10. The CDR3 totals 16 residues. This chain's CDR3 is CAISELPDRVGTEAFF. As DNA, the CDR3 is TGTGCCATCAGTGAGCTACCCGACAGGGTGGGCACTGAAGCTTTCTTT.

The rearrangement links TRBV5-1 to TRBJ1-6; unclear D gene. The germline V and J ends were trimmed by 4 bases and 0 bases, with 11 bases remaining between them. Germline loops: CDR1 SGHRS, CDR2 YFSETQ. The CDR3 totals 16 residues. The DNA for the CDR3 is TGCGCCAGCAGCCTAGGCGGGAGCTCCTATAATTCACCCCTCCACTTT. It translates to CASSLGGSSYNSPLHF.

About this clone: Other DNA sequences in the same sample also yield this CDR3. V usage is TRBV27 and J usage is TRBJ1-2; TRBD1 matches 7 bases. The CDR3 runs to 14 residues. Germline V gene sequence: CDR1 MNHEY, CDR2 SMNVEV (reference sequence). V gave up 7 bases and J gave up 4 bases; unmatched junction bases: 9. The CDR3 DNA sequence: TGTGCCAGCACTCCACGGACAGGTCCCTATGGCTACACCTTC. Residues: CASTPRTGPYGYTF.

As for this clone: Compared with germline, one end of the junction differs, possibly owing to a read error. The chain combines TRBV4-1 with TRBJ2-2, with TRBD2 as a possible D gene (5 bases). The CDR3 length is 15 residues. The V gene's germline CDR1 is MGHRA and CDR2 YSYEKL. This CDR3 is CASSQEGLGTGELSF. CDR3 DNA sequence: TGCGCCAGCAGCCAAGAAGGGCTTGGCACCGGGGAGCTGTCTTTT.

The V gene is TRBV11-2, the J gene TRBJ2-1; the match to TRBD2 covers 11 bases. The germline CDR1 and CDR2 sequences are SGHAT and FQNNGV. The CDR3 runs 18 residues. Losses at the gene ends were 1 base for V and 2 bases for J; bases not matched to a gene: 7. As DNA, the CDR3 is TGTGCCAGCAGCTTAGTTCCTAGCGGGGGGCCAACCTACAATGAGCAGTTCTTC. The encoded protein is CASSLVPSGGPTYNEQFF.

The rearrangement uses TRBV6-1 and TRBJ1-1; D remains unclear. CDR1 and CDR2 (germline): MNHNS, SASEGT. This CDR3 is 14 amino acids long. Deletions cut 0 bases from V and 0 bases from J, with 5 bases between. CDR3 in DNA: TGTGCCAGCAGTGAAGCGCAGGTGAACACTGAAGCTTTCTTT. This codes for CASSEAQVNTEAFF.

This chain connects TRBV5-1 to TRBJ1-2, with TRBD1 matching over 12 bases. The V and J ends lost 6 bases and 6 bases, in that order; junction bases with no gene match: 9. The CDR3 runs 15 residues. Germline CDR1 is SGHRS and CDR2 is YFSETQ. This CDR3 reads CASNEGTGGSDGYTF. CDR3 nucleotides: TGCGCCAGCAACGAAGGGACAGGGGGCAGCGATGGCTACACCTTC. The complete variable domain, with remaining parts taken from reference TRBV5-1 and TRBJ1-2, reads KAGVTQTPRYLIKTRGQQVTLSCSPISGHRSVSWYQQTPGQGLQFLFEYFSETQRNKGNFPGRFSGRQFSNSRSEMNVSTLELGDSALYLCASNEGTGGSDGYTFGSGTRLTVV.

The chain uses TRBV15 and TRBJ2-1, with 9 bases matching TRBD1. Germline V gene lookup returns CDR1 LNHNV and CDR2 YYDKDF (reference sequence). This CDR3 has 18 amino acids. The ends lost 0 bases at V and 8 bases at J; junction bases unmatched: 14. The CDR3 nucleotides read TGTGCCACCAGCAGAGACGAAGGGGACAGGGTTGGGGTCCATGAGCAGTTCTTC. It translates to CATSRDEGDRVGVHEQFF.

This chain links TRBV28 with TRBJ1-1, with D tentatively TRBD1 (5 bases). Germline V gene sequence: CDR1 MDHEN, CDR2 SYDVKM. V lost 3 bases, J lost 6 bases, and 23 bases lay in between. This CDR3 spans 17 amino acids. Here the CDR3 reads CASSFRISTSGGPEAFF. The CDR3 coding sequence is TGTGCCAGCAGTTTCCGAATTTCAACCTCCGGGGGACCTGAAGCTTTCTTT.

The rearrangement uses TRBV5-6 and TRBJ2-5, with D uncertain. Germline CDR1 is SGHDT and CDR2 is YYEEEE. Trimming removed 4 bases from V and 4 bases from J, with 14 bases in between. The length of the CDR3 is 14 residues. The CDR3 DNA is TGTGCCAGCAGCCCCAAAACAGAGACAGAGACCCAGTACTTC. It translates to CASSPKTETETQYF.

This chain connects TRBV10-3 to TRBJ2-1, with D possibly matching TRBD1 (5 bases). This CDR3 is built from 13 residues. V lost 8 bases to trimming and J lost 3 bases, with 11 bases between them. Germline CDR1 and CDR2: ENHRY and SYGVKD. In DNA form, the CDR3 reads TGTGCCATCGGGTACCAGGGCTACAATGAGCAGTTCTTC. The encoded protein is CAIGYQGYNEQFF.